This is a list of T cell receptor beta chains from one sample in a study of Ad26.COV2.S vaccination and SARS-CoV-2 variants. Method: immunoSEQ multiplex PCR; TCRdb's copy keeps in-frame clones and lacks some. This table holds about 400,000 clones, around 91% found once. Sequenced here: peripheral blood, sampled in a trial of Ad26.COV2.S vaccine versus placebo. The source is a person between 18 and 65 years old who received the Ad26.COV2.S COVID-19 vaccine or a placebo. CDR3s include the opening cysteine and the closing phenylalanine or tryptophan. D genes are given only for firm matches. Only part of the rows carry a size: once, few, many, or a class if the clone is expanded.

V,J,D,size,DNA,CDR3
TRBV11-2,TRBJ1-1,TRBD1,NA,TGTGCCAGCAGCCTGGACAGGGGAATCACTGAAGCTTTCTTT,CASSLDRGITEAFF
TRBV7-2,TRBJ2-3,NA,NA,TGTGCCAGCAGCCCACAGGGATGGGCTACGCAGTATTTT,CASSPQGWATQYF
TRBV28,TRBJ1-2,NA,NA,TGTGCCAGCAGTCAAGGGCACTATGGCTACACCTTC,CASSQGHYGYTF
TRBV28,TRBJ2-7,NA,NA,TGTGCCAGCAGTTCCACAGGGCGATACGAGCAGTACTTC,CASSSTGRYEQYF
TRBV20-1,TRBJ2-1,NA,NA,TGCAGTGCTAGCTCTAGCAATGAGCAGTTCTTC,CSASSSNEQFF
TRBV19,TRBJ2-3,NA,NA,TGTGCCAGTAGTCCATCGACAGTCACAGATACGCAGTATTTT,CASSPSTVTDTQYF
TRBV7-2,TRBJ2-4,NA,once,TGTGCCAGCAGCTTAGCGCTAGCGTATGCCAAAAACATTCAGTACTTC,CASSLALAYAKNIQYF
TRBV15,TRBJ1-1,NA,NA,TGTGCCACCAGGAGGGCGTCGAACACTGAAGCTTTCTTT,CATRRASNTEAFF
TRBV9,TRBJ2-1,TRBD2,NA,TGTGCCAGCAGCGGGACTAGCGCATACAATGAGCAGTTCTTC,CASSGTSAYNEQFF
TRBV4-3,TRBJ1-2,NA,NA,TGCGCCAGCAGCCAGATACAGGGAGACTATGGCTACACCTTC,CASSQIQGDYGYTF
TRBV28,TRBJ1-1,TRBD1,NA,TGTGCCAGCAGTGGGACAGGGCCCCCCACTGAAGCTTTCTTT,CASSGTGPPTEAFF
TRBV4-1,TRBJ2-1,NA,NA,TGCGCCAGCAGCCAAGATCTTGATGAGTTTATAAATGAGCAGTTCTTC,CASSQDLDEFINEQFF
TRBV9,TRBJ1-1,NA,NA,TGTGCCAGCAGCTATCGGGGACGGACCCCGGGAAGTGACACTGAAGCTTTCTTT,CASSYRGRTPGSDTEAFF
TRBV2,TRBJ2-2,NA,NA,TGTGCCAGCAGTGGAGGGGTCGGGGAGCTGTTTTTT,CASSGGVGELFF
TRBV11-3,TRBJ2-1,NA,NA,TGTGCCAGCAGCTCTTCGGGTCTTCATGAGCAGTTCTTC,CASSSSGLHEQFF
TRBV5-4,TRBJ2-7,TRBD2,NA,TGTGCCAGCAGCTTGGGTGGCGGGAGCTCCTACGAGCAGTACTTC,CASSLGGGSSYEQYF
TRBV4-1,TRBJ1-4,TRBD1,NA,TGCGCCAGCAGCCAAGATAACAGGGGGCGTCGTGAAAAACTGTTTTTT,CASSQDNRGRREKLFF
TRBV6-2/TRBV6-3,TRBJ2-5,NA,NA,TGTGCCAGCAGCCGCGGGGGCAGGGAAGAGACCCAGTACTTC,CASSRGGREETQYF
TRBV10-3,TRBJ2-3,NA,NA,TGTGCCATCTCGGGAGATTCTAAAGATACGCAGTATTTT,CAISGDSKDTQYF
TRBV19,TRBJ2-7,NA,NA,TGTGCCAGTAACATCGGCAGGGGATACGAGCAGTACTTC,CASNIGRGYEQYF
TRBV6-4,TRBJ1-2,NA,NA,TGTGCCAGCAGTAACGGCAGGGGTTTCGGAGGCTACACCTTC,CASSNGRGFGGYTF
TRBV28,TRBJ1-5,NA,NA,TGTGCCAGCAGTTTACTGCTCAATCAGCCCCAGCATTTT,CASSLLLNQPQHF
TRBV4-1,TRBJ2-1,NA,few,TGCGCCAGCAGCCAAGATCCCTTGGGTGCGGGAGAGCAGTTCTTC,CASSQDPLGAGEQFF
TRBV19,TRBJ1-5,NA,NA,TGTGCCAGTACCCCCCCGGGGAGGGATCAGCCCCAGCATTTT,CASTPPGRDQPQHF
TRBV4-1,TRBJ1-1,TRBD1,NA,TGCGCCAGCAGCCAAGATCTGTCCAGGGGGCGAGGTGCTTTCTTT,CASSQDLSRGRGAFF
TRBV18,TRBJ2-5,TRBD2,NA,TGTGCCAGCTCACCACCGACTAGCGGGAGACCTGGAGAGACCCAGTACTTC,CASSPPTSGRPGETQYF
TRBV13,TRBJ2-1,TRBD2,few,TGTGCCAGCAGCTTGTTGGGCGGGAGGGTTAGTGAGCAGTTCTTC,CASSLLGGRVSEQFF
TRBV15,TRBJ2-4,TRBD2,NA,TGTGCCACCAGCAGAGGAAGCGGGACCCCTTGGATTCAGTACTTC,CATSRGSGTPWIQYF
TRBV7-8,TRBJ1-2,NA,NA,TGTGCCAGCAGCTTAGAAGCGGGGCTCCATGGCTACACCTTC,CASSLEAGLHGYTF